This T cell receptor (beta chain) was sequenced during a study of blood T cell repertoires in COVID-19. Method: immunoSEQ multiplex PCR; TCRdb's copy keeps in-frame clones and lacks some. The sample holds about 250,000 clones, around 89% seen once. The junction had 13 bases not matched to a gene; V was cut back by 0 bases and J by 7 bases. The germline gives CDR1 SGHTA, CDR2 FQGTGA. There are 18 residues in the CDR3. The cohort comprised adults aged about 18 to 100 years residing in 20 to 30 US areas. Cohort assignment relied on participant-reported clinical history. What the recovered Cohort 3 donors had was two negative PCRs, clearance, or symptom resolution.

Sequences were obtained from PBMCs or T cells enriched from blood (not recorded which). This rearrangement joins TRBV7-3 to TRBJ2-1; 9 bases are a match to TRBD2. The origin of this receptor is a man between 40 and 49 years old who had recovered from COVID-19. CDR3 sequence reads: CASSLTAGLALKKNEQFF. The DNA for the CDR3 is TGTGCCAGCAGCTTAACAGCTGGACTAGCGTTGAAGAAAAATGAGCAGTTCTTC.